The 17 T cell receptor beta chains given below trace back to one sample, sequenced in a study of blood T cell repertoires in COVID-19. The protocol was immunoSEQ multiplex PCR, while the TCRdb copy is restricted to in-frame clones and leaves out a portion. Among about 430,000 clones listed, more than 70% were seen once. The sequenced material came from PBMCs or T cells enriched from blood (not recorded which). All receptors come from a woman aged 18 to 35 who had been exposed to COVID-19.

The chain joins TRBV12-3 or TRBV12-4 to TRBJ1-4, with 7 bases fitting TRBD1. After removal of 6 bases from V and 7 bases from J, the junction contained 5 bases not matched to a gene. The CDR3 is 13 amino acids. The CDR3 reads CASRETGSEKLFF. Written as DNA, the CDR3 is TGTGCCAGCAGGGAGACAGGGTCTGAAAAACTGTTTTTT.

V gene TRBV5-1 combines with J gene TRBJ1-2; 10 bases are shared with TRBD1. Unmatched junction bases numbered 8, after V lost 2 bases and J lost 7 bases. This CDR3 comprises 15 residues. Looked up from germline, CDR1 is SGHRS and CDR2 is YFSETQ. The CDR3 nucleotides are TGCGCCAGCAGCTTCGGGACAGGGGATGATGGTGGCTACACCTTC. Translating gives CASSFGTGDDGGYTF.

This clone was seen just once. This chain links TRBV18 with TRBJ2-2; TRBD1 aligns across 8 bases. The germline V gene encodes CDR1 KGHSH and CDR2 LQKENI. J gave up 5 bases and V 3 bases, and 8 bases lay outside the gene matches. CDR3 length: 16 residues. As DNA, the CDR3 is TGTGCCAGCTCACCTACTGGACAGGGTTGGACCGGGGAGCTGTTTTTT. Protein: CASSPTGQGWTGELFF.

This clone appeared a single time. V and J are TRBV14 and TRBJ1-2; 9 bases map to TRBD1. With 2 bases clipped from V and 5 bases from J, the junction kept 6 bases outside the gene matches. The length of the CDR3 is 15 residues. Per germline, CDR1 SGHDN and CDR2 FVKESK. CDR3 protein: CASSQSQGARYGYTF. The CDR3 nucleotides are TGTGCCAGCAGCCAATCACAGGGGGCCCGGTATGGCTACACCTTC. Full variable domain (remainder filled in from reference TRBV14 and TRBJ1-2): EAGVTQFPSHSVIEKGQTVTLRCDPISGHDNLYWYRRVMGKEIKFLLHFVKESKQDESGMPNNRFLAERTGGTYSTLKVQPAELEDSGVYFCASSQSQGARYGYTFGSGTRLTVV.

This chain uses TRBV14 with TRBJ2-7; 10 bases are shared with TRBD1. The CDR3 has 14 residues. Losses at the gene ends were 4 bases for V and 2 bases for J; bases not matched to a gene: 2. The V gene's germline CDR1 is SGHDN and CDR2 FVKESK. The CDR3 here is CASSPGTGAYEQYF. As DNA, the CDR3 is TGTGCCAGCAGCCCCGGGACAGGGGCCTACGAGCAGTACTTC.

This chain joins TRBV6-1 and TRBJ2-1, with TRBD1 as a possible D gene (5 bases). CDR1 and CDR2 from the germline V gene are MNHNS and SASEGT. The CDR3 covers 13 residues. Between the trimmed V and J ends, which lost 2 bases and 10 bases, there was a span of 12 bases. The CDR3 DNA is TGTGCCAGCAGTGAAAGGGGTCGTGACGAGCAGTTCTTC. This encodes CASSERGRDEQFF.

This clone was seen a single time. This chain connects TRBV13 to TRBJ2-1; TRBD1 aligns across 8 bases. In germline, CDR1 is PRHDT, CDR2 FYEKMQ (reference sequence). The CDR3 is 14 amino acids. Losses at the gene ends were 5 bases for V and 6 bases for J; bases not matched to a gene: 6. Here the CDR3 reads CASSRPTGGNEQFF. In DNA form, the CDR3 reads TGTGCCAGCAGCCGCCCCACAGGGGGCAATGAGCAGTTCTTC.

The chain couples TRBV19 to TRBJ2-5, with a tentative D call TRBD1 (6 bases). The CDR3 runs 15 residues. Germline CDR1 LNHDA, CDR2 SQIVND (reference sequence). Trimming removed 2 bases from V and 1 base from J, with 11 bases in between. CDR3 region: CASSINRALQETQYF. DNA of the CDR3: TGTGCCAGTAGTATAAACAGGGCCCTCCAAGAGACCCAGTACTTC.

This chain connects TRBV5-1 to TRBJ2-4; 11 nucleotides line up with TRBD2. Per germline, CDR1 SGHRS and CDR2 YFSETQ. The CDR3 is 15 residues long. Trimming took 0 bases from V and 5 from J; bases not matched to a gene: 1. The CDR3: CASSLEGLAENIQYF. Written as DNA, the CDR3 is TGCGCCAGCAGCTTGGAGGGACTAGCGGAAAACATTCAGTACTTC.

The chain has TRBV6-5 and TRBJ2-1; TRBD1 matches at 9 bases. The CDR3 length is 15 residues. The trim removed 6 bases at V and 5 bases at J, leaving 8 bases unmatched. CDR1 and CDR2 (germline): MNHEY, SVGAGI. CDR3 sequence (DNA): TGTGCCAGCAGCCTGGACAGGGGTAGAAACAATGAGCAGTTCTTC. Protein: CASSLDRGRNNEQFF.

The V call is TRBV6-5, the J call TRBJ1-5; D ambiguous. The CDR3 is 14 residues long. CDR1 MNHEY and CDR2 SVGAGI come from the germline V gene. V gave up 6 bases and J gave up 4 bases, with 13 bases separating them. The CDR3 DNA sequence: TGTGCCAGCAGGCATGGGGAGGAGAATCAGCCCCAGCATTTT. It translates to CASRHGEENQPQHF.

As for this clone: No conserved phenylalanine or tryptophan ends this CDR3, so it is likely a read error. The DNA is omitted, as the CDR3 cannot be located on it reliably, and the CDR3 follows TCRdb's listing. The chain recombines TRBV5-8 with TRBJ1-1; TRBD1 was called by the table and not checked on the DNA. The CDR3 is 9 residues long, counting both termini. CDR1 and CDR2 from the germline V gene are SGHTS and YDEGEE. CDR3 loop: CASSLVPGM.

CDR3 region: CASSFDGAGYNEQFF. For the CDR3, the DNA is TGTGCCAGCAGCTTCGACGGGGCGGGATACAATGAGCAGTTCTTC. This chain uses TRBV7-9 with TRBJ2-1; perhaps TRBD2 as D (6 bases). Germline CDR1 reads SEHNR; CDR2 reads FQNEAQ (reference sequence). With 3 bases removed from V and 4 bases from J, the gap between germline ends came to 13 bases. The CDR3 runs 15 residues.

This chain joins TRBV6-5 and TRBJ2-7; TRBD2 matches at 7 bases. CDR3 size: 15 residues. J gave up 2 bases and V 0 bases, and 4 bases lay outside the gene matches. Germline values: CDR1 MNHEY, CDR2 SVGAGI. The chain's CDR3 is CASSYSGGSAYEQYF. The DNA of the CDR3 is TGTGCCAGCAGTTACTCGGGAGGGTCAGCCTACGAGCAGTACTTC.

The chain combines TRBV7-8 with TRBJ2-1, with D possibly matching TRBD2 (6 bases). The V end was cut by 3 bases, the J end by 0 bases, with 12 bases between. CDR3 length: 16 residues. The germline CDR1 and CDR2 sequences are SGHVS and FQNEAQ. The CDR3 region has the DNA TGTGCCAGCAGCTTGGGCGGGAAAAGCTCCTACAATGAGCAGTTCTTC. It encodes CASSLGGKSSYNEQFF.

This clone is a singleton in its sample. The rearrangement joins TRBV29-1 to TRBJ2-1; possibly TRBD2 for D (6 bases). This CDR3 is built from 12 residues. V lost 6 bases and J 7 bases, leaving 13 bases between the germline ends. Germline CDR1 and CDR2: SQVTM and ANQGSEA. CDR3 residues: CSVLGGGNEQFF. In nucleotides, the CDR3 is TGCAGCGTCCTCGGGGGTGGGAATGAGCAGTTCTTC.

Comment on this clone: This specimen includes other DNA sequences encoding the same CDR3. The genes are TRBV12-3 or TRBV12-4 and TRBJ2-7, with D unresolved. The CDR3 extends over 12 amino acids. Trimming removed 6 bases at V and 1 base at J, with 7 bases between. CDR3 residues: CASSRGSYEQYF. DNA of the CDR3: TGTGCCAGCAGCCGAGGATCCTACGAGCAGTACTTC.